This T cell receptor beta chain comes out of a study of patients and donors after allogeneic stem cell transplantation. MiXCR was run by TCRdb on the RT-PCR reads, yielding one entry per CDR3 protein. The sample yields around 170,000 distinct CDR3 sequences, about 24% seen once. This receptor was taken from a human donor who was either an allogeneic HSCT recipient or a stem cell or donor lymphocyte infusion donor (not recorded which). It is not recorded whose cells these are; they may come from a transplant donor. The material sequenced was blood, either unsorted or a sorted T cell fraction (not recorded which).

The CDR3 loop reads CASSPQAVRTAYEQYF. For the CDR3, the DNA is TGCGCCAGCAGCCCACAGGCAGTACGAACCGCCTACGAGCAGTACTTC. V and J are TRBV5-1 and TRBJ2-7, with D perhaps TRBD1 (5 bases). Trimming removed 4 bases from V and 2 bases from J, with 19 bases in between. Germline assignment: CDR1 SGHRS and CDR2 YFSETQ. CDR3 length: 16 residues.